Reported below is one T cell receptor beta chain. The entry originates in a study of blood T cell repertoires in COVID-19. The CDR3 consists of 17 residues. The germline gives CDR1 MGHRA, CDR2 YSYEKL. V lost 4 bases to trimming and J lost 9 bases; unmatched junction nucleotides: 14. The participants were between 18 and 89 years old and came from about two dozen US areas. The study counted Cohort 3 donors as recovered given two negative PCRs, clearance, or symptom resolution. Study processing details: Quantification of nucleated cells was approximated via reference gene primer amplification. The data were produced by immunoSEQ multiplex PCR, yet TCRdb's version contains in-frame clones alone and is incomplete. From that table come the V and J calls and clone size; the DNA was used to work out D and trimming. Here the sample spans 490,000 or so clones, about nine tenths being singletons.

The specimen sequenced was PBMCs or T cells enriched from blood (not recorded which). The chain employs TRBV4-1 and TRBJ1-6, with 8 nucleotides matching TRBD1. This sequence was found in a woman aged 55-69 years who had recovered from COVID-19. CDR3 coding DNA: TGCGCCAGCAGCCCCCCCCTCGGACAGGGAGGGAGTTCACCCCTCCACTTT. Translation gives CASSPPLGQGGSSPLHF.